This paragraph covers one T cell receptor beta chain sequence. Its antigen is not identified. This record belongs to a study of cytomegalovirus exposure and HLA in healthy donors. Germline V gene data show CDR1 as SGHRS and CDR2 as YFSETQ. Trimming cost V 1 base and J 0 bases; bases outside gene matches: 5. The CDR3 consists of 16 residues. The primer mix had 60 Vbeta and 13 Jbeta primers. The assay was immunoSEQ multiplex PCR, and TCRdb's table has in-frame clones only and misses some. The sample holds around 70,000 clones, 86% seen once. Study outcomes and limitations: Presence/absence analyses took donor sequencing depth as roughly uniform.

J is TRBJ2-3 and V is TRBV5-1; 7 bases fit TRBD2. The TCR comes from a woman in her twenties or thirties in good health and CMV-seronegative. The sequenced sample consisted of PBMCs. The CDR3 nucleotides read TGCGCCAGCAGCTTGAGGGAGGGGAGTAGCACAGATACGCAGTATTTT. This codes for CASSLREGSSTDTQYF.